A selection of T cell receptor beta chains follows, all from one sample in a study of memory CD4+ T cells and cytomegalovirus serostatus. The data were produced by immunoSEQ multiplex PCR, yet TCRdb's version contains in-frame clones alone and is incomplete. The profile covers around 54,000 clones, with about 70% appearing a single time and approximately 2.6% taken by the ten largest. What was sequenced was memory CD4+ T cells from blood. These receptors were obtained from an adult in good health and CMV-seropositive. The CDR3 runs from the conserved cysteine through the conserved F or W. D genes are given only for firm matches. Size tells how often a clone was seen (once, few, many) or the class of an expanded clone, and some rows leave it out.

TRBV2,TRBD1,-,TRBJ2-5,TGTGCCAGCAGTATGGACAGGTCGGAGACCCAGTACTTC,CASSMDRSETQYF
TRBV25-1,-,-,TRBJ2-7,TGTGCCAGCAGTGCGCTAAACTACGAGCAGTACTTC,CASSALNYEQYF
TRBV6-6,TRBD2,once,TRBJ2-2,TGTGCCAGCGGAATTAGCGGGAGTTTGACCGGGGAGCTGTTTTTT,CASGISGSLTGELFF
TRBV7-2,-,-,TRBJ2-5,TGTGCCAGCAGCAGGGGAGGCAACCAAGAGACCCAGTACTTC,CASSRGGNQETQYF
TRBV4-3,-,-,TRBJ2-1,TGCGCCAGCAGCCAAGATGAGCGGAGGTTGTTCTTC,CASSQDERRLFF
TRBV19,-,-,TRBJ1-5,TGTGCCAGTAGTATCCAGGGCGGAGAGCCCCAGCATTTT,CASSIQGGEPQHF
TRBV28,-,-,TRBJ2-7,TGTGCCAGCAGTGTCCAGACCGGAAGTTACGAGCAGTACTTC,CASSVQTGSYEQYF
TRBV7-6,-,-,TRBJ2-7,TGTGCCAGCAGCTTAGGAACGGGGGCGCGGGAGCAGTACTTC,CASSLGTGAREQYF
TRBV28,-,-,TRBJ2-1,TGTGCCAGCAGTCCGGGACGTTGGGATATCGATGAGCAGTTCTTC,CASSPGRWDIDEQFF
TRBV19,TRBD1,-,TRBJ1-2,TGTGCCAGTACCCCGGGACAGGGGTCCTATGGCTACACCTTC,CASTPGQGSYGYTF
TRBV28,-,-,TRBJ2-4,TGTGCCAGCAGCCTAGACAGCTCCTCTCGAAACATTCAGTACTTC,CASSLDSSSRNIQYF
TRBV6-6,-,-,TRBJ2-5,TGTGCCAGCAGTTACACCTCCTTAGCCCAGTACTTC,CASSYTSLAQYF
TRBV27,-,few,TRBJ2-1,TGTGCCAGCAGTTTGGGGCGACAGAATGAGCAGTTCTTC,CASSLGRQNEQFF
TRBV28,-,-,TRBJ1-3,TGTGCCAGCAGTCTAAACACTCCCGGAAACACCATATATTTT,CASSLNTPGNTIYF
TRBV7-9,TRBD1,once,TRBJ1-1,TGTGCCAGCACGGACGGAATAAACAGGGGGCGAGGGGTTGAGAGAGAAGCTTTCTTT,CASTDGINRGRGVEREAFF
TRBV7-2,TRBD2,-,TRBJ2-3,TGTGCCAGCAGCTCTTTAGCGGGAAGCCTGGGGGATACGCAGTATTTT,CASSSLAGSLGDTQYF